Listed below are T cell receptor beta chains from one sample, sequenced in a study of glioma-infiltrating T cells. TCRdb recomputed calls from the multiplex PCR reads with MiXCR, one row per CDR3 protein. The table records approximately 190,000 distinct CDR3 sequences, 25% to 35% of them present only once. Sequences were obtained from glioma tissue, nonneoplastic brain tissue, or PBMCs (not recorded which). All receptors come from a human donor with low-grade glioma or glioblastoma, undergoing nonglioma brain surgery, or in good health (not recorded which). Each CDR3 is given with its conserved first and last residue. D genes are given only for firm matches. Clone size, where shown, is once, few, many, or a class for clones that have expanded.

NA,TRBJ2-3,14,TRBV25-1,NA,TGTGCCAGGAGTGAATCGTACCCCACAGGTACGCAGTATTTT,CARSESYPTGTQYF
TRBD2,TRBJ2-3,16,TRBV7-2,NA,TGTGCCAGCAGCTTCCAAGCGGGAGGCGCCACAGATACGCAGTATTTT,CASSFQAGGATDTQYF
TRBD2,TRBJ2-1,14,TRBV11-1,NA,TGTGCCAGCAGGATGAGCGGGAACTCCTATGAGCAGTTCTTC,CASRMSGNSYEQFF
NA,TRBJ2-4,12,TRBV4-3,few,TGCGCCAGGGACGGAGCCAAAAACATTCAGTACTTC,CARDGAKNIQYF
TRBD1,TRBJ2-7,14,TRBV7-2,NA,TGTGCCAGCAGCGGTGAACAGGGGACCTACGAGCAGTACTTC,CASSGEQGTYEQYF
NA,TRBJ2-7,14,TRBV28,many,TGTGCCAGCAGCCCCCAGGACAGAACCTACGAGCAGTACTTC,CASSPQDRTYEQYF
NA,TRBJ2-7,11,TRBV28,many,TGTGCCAGCAGCCACCGAGGCGAGCAGTACTTC,CASSHRGEQYF
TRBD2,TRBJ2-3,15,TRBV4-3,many,TGCGCCAGCAGCACGACTAGCCCGTCCGCAGATACGCAGTATTTT,CASSTTSPSADTQYF
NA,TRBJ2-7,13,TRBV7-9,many,TGTGCCAGCAGCTTTGGACTTTTTGGCGAGCAGTACTTC,CASSFGLFGEQYF
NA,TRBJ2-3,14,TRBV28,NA,TGTGCCAGCAGTTCAGGCGGACTCACAGATACGCAGTATTTT,CASSSGGLTDTQYF
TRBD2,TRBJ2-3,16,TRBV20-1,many,TGCAGTGCTTATCCAAGACTAGCGGGCCGGGCAGATACGCAGTATTTT,CSAYPRLAGRADTQYF
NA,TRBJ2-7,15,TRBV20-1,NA,TGCAGTGCTATTCGGGGGATTAGCTCCTACTACGAGCAGTACTTC,CSAIRGISSYYEQYF
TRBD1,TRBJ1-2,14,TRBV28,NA,TGTGCCAGCAGCTCCTACAGGGGAGGGTATGGCTACACCTTC,CASSSYRGGYGYTF
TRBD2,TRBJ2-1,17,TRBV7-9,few,TGTGCCAGCAGCTTGGGTCCGGGACTAGGGGCTTACAATGAGCAGTTCTTC,CASSLGPGLGAYNEQFF
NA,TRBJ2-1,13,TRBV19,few,TGTGCCAGTAGGCCCGGACCCTACAATGAGCAGTTCTTC,CASRPGPYNEQFF
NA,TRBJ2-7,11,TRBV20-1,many,TGCAGTGCTGGAAGAGCGGGCGAGCAGTACTTC,CSAGRAGEQYF
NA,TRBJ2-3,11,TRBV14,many,TGTGCCAGCAGCACCACAGATACGCAGTATTTT,CASSTTDTQYF
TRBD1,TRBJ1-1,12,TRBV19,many,TGTGCCAGTGGGGACAGGGCGACTGAAGCTTTCTTT,CASGDRATEAFF
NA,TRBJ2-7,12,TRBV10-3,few,TGTGCCATCAGTGACTCAGGCTACGAGCAGTACTTC,CAISDSGYEQYF
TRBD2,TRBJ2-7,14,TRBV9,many,TGTGCCAGCAGCGAGGGACTAGGACCCTACGAGCAGTACTTC,CASSEGLGPYEQYF
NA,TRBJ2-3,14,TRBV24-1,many,TGTGCCACCAGTGGGGATGGAGGCACAGATACGCAGTATTTT,CATSGDGGTDTQYF
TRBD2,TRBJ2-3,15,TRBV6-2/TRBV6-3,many,TGTGCCAGCAGTTACCTAGCGGGAAGCACAGATACGCAGTATTTT,CASSYLAGSTDTQYF
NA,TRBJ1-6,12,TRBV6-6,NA,TGTGCCAGCACCGGACAGCCATCAGCCCTCCACTTT,CASTGQPSALHF
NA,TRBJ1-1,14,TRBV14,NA,TGTACCAGCAGTCAAGAGTATAGGGGCGCTGAAGCTTTCTTT,CTSSQEYRGAEAFF
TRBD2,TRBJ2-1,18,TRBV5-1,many,TGCGCCAGCAGCTCCGATTTGCTAGCGGGAGGGCATCGGAATGAGCAGTTCTTC,CASSSDLLAGGHRNEQFF
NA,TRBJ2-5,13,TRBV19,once,TGTGCCAGTATTATAGACAGCCAAGAGACCCAGTACTTC,CASIIDSQETQYF
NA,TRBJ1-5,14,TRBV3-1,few,TGTGCCAGCAGCCAAGCCCTTAGCAATCAGCCCCAGCATTTT,CASSQALSNQPQHF
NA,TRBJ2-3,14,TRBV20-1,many,TGCAGTGCTAGGACACTATCTAGCACAGATACGCAGTATTTT,CSARTLSSTDTQYF
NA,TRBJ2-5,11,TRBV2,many,TGTGCCAGCAGCTGGGCAAGGACCCAGTACTTC,CASSWARTQYF
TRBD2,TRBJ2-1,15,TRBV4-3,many,TGCGCCAGCAGCACTTGGCGGGAGGGTTACAATGAGCAGTTCTTC,CASSTWREGYNEQFF
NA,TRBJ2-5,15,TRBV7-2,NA,TGTGCCAGCAGCTTAGAGGTGGGGGTACAAGAGACCAAGTACTTC,CASSLEVGVQETKYF
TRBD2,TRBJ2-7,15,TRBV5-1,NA,TGCGCCAGCAGCTTGGAACCCGGGACTAGTGGCGAGCAGTACTTC,CASSLEPGTSGEQYF
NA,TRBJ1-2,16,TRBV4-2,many,TGTGCCAGCAGCCAAGATGGTAAAGAGGGCGGCTATGGCTACACCTTC,CASSQDGKEGGYGYTF
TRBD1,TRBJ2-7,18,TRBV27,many,TGTGCCAGCAGTGTAGGACAGGGGGCTTTCGTTTCGACCTACGAGCAGTACTTC,CASSVGQGAFVSTYEQYF
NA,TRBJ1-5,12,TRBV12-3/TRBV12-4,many,TGTGCCAGCAGTCCCCGCAATCAGCCCCAGCATTTT,CASSPRNQPQHF
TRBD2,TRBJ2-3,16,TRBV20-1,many,TGCAGTGCTAGTAGGGCTAGCGGGAGGGCCACAGATACGCAGTATTTT,CSASRASGRATDTQYF
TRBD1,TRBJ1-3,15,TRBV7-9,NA,TGTGCCAGCAGCACCACACAGGGGGCAGGAAACACCATATATTTT,CASSTTQGAGNTIYF
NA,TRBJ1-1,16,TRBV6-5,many,TGTGCCAGCAGTTACTACCCGGGACACGGTGGAACTGAAGCTTTCTTT,CASSYYPGHGGTEAFF
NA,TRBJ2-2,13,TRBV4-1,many,TGCGCCAGCAGCCAAGGCGAAACTGTGGAGCTGTTTTTT,CASSQGETVELFF
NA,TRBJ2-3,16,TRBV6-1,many,TGTGCCAGCAGTGAACTGGTCAGGGGCCTCACAGATACGCAGTATTTT,CASSELVRGLTDTQYF